This entry concerns a single T cell receptor (beta chain). The antigen is not known. Amplification by 5'RACE using constant-segment primers produced TCR alpha and TCR beta cDNA libraries that carried sample barcodes and UMIs. Each CDR3 protein is one row after TCRdb ran MiXCR on the 5' RACE reads. The sample contains roughly 600,000 distinct CDR3 sequences, 15% to 20% of which appear only once. The record originates from a study of T-cell memory formation after mild COVID-19. The study, taken as a whole, reports: Contracting clones from day 15 to 85 had balanced CD4/CD8; later expanders favoured CD4+. Researchers found some responding clones in pre-infection memory, a sign that cross-reactive memory joined. Of the contracting clones, CD4+ ones lay mainly in CM and EM, and CD8+ ones in EMRA.

Germline values: CDR1 SGHVS, CDR2 FNYEAQ. The V and J ends lost 6 bases and 4 bases, in that order; junction bases with no gene match: 6. The CDR3 is 15 residues long. The source material was PBMCs or a T cell subset sorted from them (not recorded which). This clonotype was sampled from an adult woman who had mild COVID-19 (a few samples of this study predate the infection). Cell type and time point are not known. This chain links TRBV7-6 with TRBJ2-1, with 10 bases aligning to TRBD2. In nucleotides, the CDR3 is TGTGCCAGCAGACTCACAGCGGGGGGGTACAATGAGCAGTTCTTC. The encoded protein is CASRLTAGGYNEQFF.